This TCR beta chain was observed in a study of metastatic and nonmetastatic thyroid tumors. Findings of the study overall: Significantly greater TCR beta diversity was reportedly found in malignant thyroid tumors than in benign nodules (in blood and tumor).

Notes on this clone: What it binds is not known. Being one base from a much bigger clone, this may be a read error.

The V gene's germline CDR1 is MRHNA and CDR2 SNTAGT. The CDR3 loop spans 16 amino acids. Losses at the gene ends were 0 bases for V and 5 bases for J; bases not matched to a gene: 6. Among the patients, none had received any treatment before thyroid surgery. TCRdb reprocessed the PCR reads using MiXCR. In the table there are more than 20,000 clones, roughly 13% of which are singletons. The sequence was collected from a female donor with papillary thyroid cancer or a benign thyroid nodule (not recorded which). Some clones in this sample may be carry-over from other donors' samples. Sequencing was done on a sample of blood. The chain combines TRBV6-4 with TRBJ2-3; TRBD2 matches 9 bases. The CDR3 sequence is CASSDSGGRAVDTQYF. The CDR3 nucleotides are TGTGCCAGCAGTGACTCGGGCGGGAGGGCCGTAGATACGCAGTATTTT.